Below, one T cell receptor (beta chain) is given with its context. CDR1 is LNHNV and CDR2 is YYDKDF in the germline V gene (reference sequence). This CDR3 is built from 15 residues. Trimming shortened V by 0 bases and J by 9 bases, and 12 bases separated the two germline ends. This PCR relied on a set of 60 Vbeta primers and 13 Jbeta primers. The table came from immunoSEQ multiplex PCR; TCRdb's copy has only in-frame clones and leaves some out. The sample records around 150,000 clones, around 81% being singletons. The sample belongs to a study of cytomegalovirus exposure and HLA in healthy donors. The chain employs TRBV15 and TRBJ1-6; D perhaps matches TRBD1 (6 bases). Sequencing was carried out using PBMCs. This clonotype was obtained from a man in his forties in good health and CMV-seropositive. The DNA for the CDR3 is TGTGCCACCAGCAGAGATCCACAGGGTAGTTCACCCCTCCACTTT. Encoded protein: CATSRDPQGSSPLHF.